This is a list of T cell receptor beta chains from one sample in a study of blood T cells in healthy people across ages. From the 5' RACE reads, TCRdb called clonotypes with MiXCR, one entry per CDR3 protein. Of hundreds of thousands of distinct CDR3 sequences listed, about 51% are singletons. The sequenced sample was blood. The receptors derive from a woman aged 80 or older in good health. The CDR3 runs from the conserved cysteine through the conserved F or W. D genes are given only for firm matches. The size entry is marked missing in some rows and otherwise reads once, few, many or a size class.

v_gene: TRBV2
abundance: few
d_gene: NA
j_gene: TRBJ2-5
CDR3aa: CASSTRVTQYF
CDR3nt: TGTGCCAGCAGCACTAGGGTGACCCAGTACTTC

v_gene: TRBV4-3
abundance: NA
d_gene: TRBD2
j_gene: TRBJ2-3
CDR3aa: CASSHFRLPSGGPITDTQYF
CDR3nt: TGCGCCAGCAGCCATTTCCGACTGCCTAGCGGGGGCCCAATTACAGATACGCAGTATTTT

v_gene: TRBV5-6
abundance: NA
d_gene: TRBD1
j_gene: TRBJ2-1
CDR3aa: CASSLEVGTGGSAWFF
CDR3nt: TGTGCCAGCAGCTTGGAAGTTGGGACAGGGGGTTCGGCTTGGTTCTTC

v_gene: TRBV2
abundance: NA
d_gene: NA
j_gene: TRBJ1-5
CDR3aa: CASSEDGGSNQPQHF
CDR3nt: TGTGCCAGCAGTGAAGACGGGGGTAGCAATCAGCCCCAGCATTTT

v_gene: TRBV10-3
abundance: many
d_gene: TRBD2
j_gene: TRBJ2-3
CDR3aa: CAIRATSGASTDTQYF
CDR3nt: TGTGCCATCAGAGCGACTAGCGGGGCTAGCACAGATACGCAGTATTTT

v_gene: TRBV27
abundance: few
d_gene: NA
j_gene: TRBJ2-3
CDR3aa: CASKKVAITDTQYF
CDR3nt: TGTGCCAGCAAAAAGGTTGCAATCACAGATACGCAGTATTTT

v_gene: TRBV27
abundance: many
d_gene: NA
j_gene: TRBJ2-5
CDR3aa: CASSSYQLQETQYF
CDR3nt: TGTGCCAGCAGTAGCTACCAGCTACAAGAGACCCAGTACTTC

v_gene: TRBV10-3
abundance: NA
d_gene: NA
j_gene: TRBJ2-3
CDR3aa: CAISGSVAVTDTQYF
CDR3nt: TGTGCCATCAGTGGTAGTGTGGCAGTCACAGATACGCAGTATTTT

v_gene: TRBV20-1
abundance: NA
d_gene: NA
j_gene: TRBJ2-3
CDR3aa: CSAPTDTQYF
CDR3nt: TGCAGTGCTCCGACAGATACGCAGTATTTT

v_gene: TRBV6-1
abundance: NA
d_gene: TRBD2
j_gene: TRBJ2-1
CDR3aa: CASSERLAGEQFF
CDR3nt: TGTGCCAGCAGTGAAAGACTAGCGGGGGAACAGTTCTTC

v_gene: TRBV5-1
abundance: NA
d_gene: NA
j_gene: TRBJ1-1
CDR3aa: CASSLKGGTEAFF
CDR3nt: TGCGCCAGCAGCTTGAAGGGCGGGACTGAAGCTTTCTTT

v_gene: TRBV27
abundance: many
d_gene: TRBD2
j_gene: TRBJ2-1
CDR3aa: CASSLPGLVVNEQFF
CDR3nt: TGTGCCAGCAGTTTACCGGGACTAGTCGTGAATGAGCAGTTCTTC

v_gene: TRBV11-2
abundance: NA
d_gene: TRBD2
j_gene: TRBJ2-1
CDR3aa: CASSSSGNLNNEQFF
CDR3nt: TGTGCCAGCAGCTCTAGCGGGAACCTCAACAATGAGCAGTTCTTC

v_gene: TRBV3-1
abundance: many
d_gene: NA
j_gene: TRBJ2-6
CDR3aa: CASSQPKTGGANVLTF
CDR3nt: TGTGCCAGCAGCCAACCAAAGACAGGTGGGGCCAACGTCCTGACTTTC

v_gene: TRBV2
abundance: many
d_gene: NA
j_gene: TRBJ1-6
CDR3aa: CASRRQSSYNSPLHF
CDR3nt: TGTGCCAGCCGCCGACAGAGCTCCTATAATTCACCCCTCCACTTT

v_gene: TRBV5-1
abundance: NA
d_gene: NA
j_gene: TRBJ2-3
CDR3aa: CASSDSRGRTDTQYF
CDR3nt: TGCGCCAGCAGCGATAGCAGGGGACGGACAGATACGCAGTATTTT

v_gene: TRBV12-5
abundance: many
d_gene: NA
j_gene: TRBJ2-1
CDR3aa: CASGSLGSSYNEQFF
CDR3nt: TGTGCTAGTGGTTCCTTGGGAAGCTCCTACAATGAGCAGTTCTTC

v_gene: TRBV7-9
abundance: NA
d_gene: TRBD2
j_gene: TRBJ2-1
CDR3aa: CASSRTSGGPNEQFF
CDR3nt: TGTGCCAGCAGCCGGACTAGCGGGGGGCCGAATGAGCAGTTCTTC

v_gene: TRBV6-5
abundance: NA
d_gene: NA
j_gene: TRBJ2-5
CDR3aa: CASSYSRYGGQETQYF
CDR3nt: TGTGCCAGCAGTTACTCTCGATATGGCGGACAAGAGACCCAGTACTTC

v_gene: TRBV12-3/TRBV12-4
abundance: once
d_gene: NA
j_gene: TRBJ1-1
CDR3aa: CASSPAGNEAFF
CDR3nt: TGTGCCAGCAGCCCCGCGGGGAATGAAGCTTTCTTT

v_gene: TRBV30
abundance: NA
d_gene: NA
j_gene: TRBJ1-5
CDR3aa: CAWSRPGTLSNQPQHF
CDR3nt: TGTGCCTGGAGTCGCCCTGGGACACTTAGCAATCAGCCCCAGCATTTT

v_gene: TRBV10-3
abundance: NA
d_gene: NA
j_gene: TRBJ2-7
CDR3aa: CAISAPRGPAYEQYF
CDR3nt: TGTGCCATCAGTGCACCCAGGGGACCAGCCTACGAGCAGTACTTC

v_gene: TRBV5-5
abundance: NA
d_gene: NA
j_gene: TRBJ1-6
CDR3aa: CASSTDRRDSNYNSPLHF
CDR3nt: TGTGCCAGCAGCACAGACCGCCGCGACAGCAATTATAATTCACCCCTCCACTTT

v_gene: TRBV5-5
abundance: many
d_gene: NA
j_gene: TRBJ2-7
CDR3aa: CASSFVQGSYEQYF
CDR3nt: TGTGCCAGCAGCTTTGTCCAGGGCTCCTACGAGCAGTACTTC

v_gene: TRBV25-1
abundance: few
d_gene: NA
j_gene: TRBJ1-4
CDR3aa: CASSVGGHANEKLFF
CDR3nt: TGTGCCAGCAGTGTAGGGGGGCACGCTAATGAAAAACTGTTTTTT

v_gene: TRBV7-6
abundance: NA
d_gene: TRBD2
j_gene: TRBJ2-1
CDR3aa: CASSLTGLAKDEQFF
CDR3nt: TGTGCCAGCAGCTTAACAGGACTAGCGAAGGATGAGCAGTTCTTC

v_gene: TRBV10-3
abundance: NA
d_gene: NA
j_gene: TRBJ1-2
CDR3aa: CAISEGADRGYTF
CDR3nt: TGTGCCATCAGTGAAGGAGCGGATCGGGGCTACACCTTC

v_gene: TRBV12-3/TRBV12-4
abundance: NA
d_gene: NA
j_gene: TRBJ1-5
CDR3aa: CASSLVHQPQHF
CDR3nt: TGTGCCAGCAGTTTAGTCCATCAGCCCCAGCATTTT

v_gene: TRBV20-1
abundance: many
d_gene: TRBD2
j_gene: TRBJ2-1
CDR3aa: CSARDDLAGGNEQFF
CDR3nt: TGCAGTGCTAGAGATGATCTAGCGGGGGGGAATGAGCAGTTCTTC

v_gene: TRBV12-3/TRBV12-4
abundance: NA
d_gene: NA
j_gene: TRBJ1-2
CDR3aa: CASGPGGFSYGYTF
CDR3nt: TGTGCCAGCGGCCCGGGGGGGTTTAGCTATGGCTACACCTTC

v_gene: TRBV12-3/TRBV12-4
abundance: few
d_gene: NA
j_gene: TRBJ1-1
CDR3aa: CASSSQATQAFF
CDR3nt: TGTGCCAGTAGTAGTCAGGCTACCCAAGCTTTCTTT

v_gene: TRBV4-1
abundance: NA
d_gene: NA
j_gene: TRBJ1-1
CDR3aa: CASLSLAGANTEAFF
CDR3nt: TGCGCCAGCCTCTCGTTGGCGGGGGCGAACACTGAAGCTTTCTTT

v_gene: TRBV28
abundance: NA
d_gene: TRBD2
j_gene: TRBJ2-3
CDR3aa: CASSPSGRRPTQYF
CDR3nt: TGTGCCAGCAGTCCTAGCGGGAGAAGGCCTACGCAGTATTTT

v_gene: TRBV12-3/TRBV12-4
abundance: NA
d_gene: TRBD2
j_gene: TRBJ2-4
CDR3aa: CASSSVLAGVYF
CDR3nt: TGTGCCAGCAGTTCCGTACTAGCGGGGGTGTACTTC

v_gene: TRBV2
abundance: NA
d_gene: TRBD1
j_gene: TRBJ1-4
CDR3aa: CASSDPPGQAERLFF
CDR3nt: TGTGCCAGCAGCGACCCCCCGGGACAGGCTGAAAGACTGTTTTTT

v_gene: TRBV5-1
abundance: once
d_gene: TRBD1
j_gene: TRBJ2-1
CDR3aa: CDSSFDRAYEQFF
CDR3nt: TGCGACAGCAGCTTCGACAGGGCGTATGAACAGTTCTTC

v_gene: TRBV18
abundance: NA
d_gene: TRBD1
j_gene: TRBJ1-1
CDR3aa: CASSPPGQGAAFF
CDR3nt: TGTGCCAGCTCACCACCTGGACAGGGAGCAGCTTTCTTT

v_gene: TRBV24-1
abundance: many
d_gene: NA
j_gene: TRBJ2-3
CDR3aa: CATSDTGTASTDTQYF
CDR3nt: TGTGCCACCAGTGATACCGGGACCGCTAGCACAGATACGCAGTATTTT

v_gene: TRBV12-3/TRBV12-4
abundance: NA
d_gene: TRBD2
j_gene: TRBJ2-7
CDR3aa: CASNLDVAGDTQYF
CDR3nt: TGTGCCAGCAATTTAGATGTGGCGGGGGATACGCAGTACTTC

v_gene: TRBV12-3/TRBV12-4
abundance: NA
d_gene: NA
j_gene: TRBJ2-3
CDR3aa: CASSPQFGRCVQYF
CDR3nt: TGTGCCAGCAGTCCTCAGTTCGGCAGATGTGTGCAGTATTTT

v_gene: TRBV20-1
abundance: NA
d_gene: NA
j_gene: TRBJ2-5
CDR3aa: CSARQGWQETQYF
CDR3nt: TGCAGTGCTAGACAGGGTTGGCAAGAGACCCAGTACTTC

v_gene: TRBV20-1
abundance: once
d_gene: NA
j_gene: TRBJ1-2
CDR3aa: CSAPRLGRYGYTF
CDR3nt: TGCAGTGCTCCGAGGTTAGGTCGCTATGGCTACACCTTC

v_gene: TRBV6-4
abundance: many
d_gene: TRBD1
j_gene: TRBJ2-1
CDR3aa: CASSAGQGTYNEQFF
CDR3nt: TGTGCCAGCAGCGCCGGACAGGGGACCTACAATGAGCAGTTCTTC

v_gene: TRBV7-9
abundance: many
d_gene: NA
j_gene: TRBJ2-5
CDR3aa: CASSLRPDETQYF
CDR3nt: TGTGCCAGCAGCTTAAGGCCGGACGAGACCCAGTACTTC

v_gene: TRBV10-3
abundance: NA
d_gene: NA
j_gene: TRBJ2-2
CDR3aa: CTISNTGELFF
CDR3nt: TGTACCATATCGAACACCGGGGAGCTGTTTTTT

v_gene: TRBV6-6
abundance: many
d_gene: NA
j_gene: TRBJ1-1
CDR3aa: CASSYPKGGGQNTEAFF
CDR3nt: TGTGCCAGCAGTTACCCTAAGGGAGGGGGGCAGAACACTGAAGCTTTCTTT

v_gene: TRBV3-1
abundance: many
d_gene: TRBD2
j_gene: TRBJ2-1
CDR3aa: CASSSPPAGANEQFF
CDR3nt: TGTGCCAGCAGCTCTCCCCCAGCGGGAGCGAATGAGCAGTTCTTC